The 25 T cell receptor beta chains given below trace back to one sample, sequenced in a study of Tregs in tolerant kidney transplant recipients. Sequencing was performed with immunoSEQ multiplex PCR; in TCRdb, only in-frame clones are kept and a portion is missing. The sample has about 14,000 clones, more than 80% seen once; the top ten hold 10% to 15%. The sequencing sample was made of CD8+ T cells from blood. Receptors were obtained from a human donor in good health.

The chain carries TRBV11-2 and TRBJ2-7; 9 bases map to TRBD1. CDR3 length: 13 residues. J was trimmed by 5 bases and V by 5 bases; bases with no gene match: 4. Germline assignment: CDR1 SGHAT and CDR2 FQNNGV. CDR3 sequence (DNA): TGTGCCAGCAGCACCGGACAGGGGAACGAGCAGTACTTC. Encoded protein: CASSTGQGNEQYF. The whole variable domain, remainder taken from reference TRBV11-2 and TRBJ2-7, is EAGVAQSPRYKIIEKRQSVAFWCNPISGHATLYWYQQILGQGPKLLIQFQNNGVVDDSQLPKDRFSAERLKGVDSTLKIQPAKLEDSAVYLCASSTGQGNEQYFGPGTRLTVT.

The chain has TRBV14 and TRBJ2-3; D could derive from TRBD1 or TRBD2 (5 bases each). This CDR3 contains 16 residues. Trimming took off 0 bases at V and 4 bases at J, with 14 bases between the two ends. CDR1 and CDR2 from the germline V gene are SGHDN and FVKESK. In DNA form, the CDR3 reads TGTGCCAGCAGCCAAGACGAGGGGTGGTCGTCAGATACGCAGTATTTT. Translating gives CASSQDEGWSSDTQYF.

The genes are TRBV27 and TRBJ2-1, with 9 bases aligning to TRBD1. This CDR3 spans 14 amino acids. CDR1 is MNHEY, CDR2 SMNVEV, per germline (reference sequence). V lost 11 bases and J lost 5; bases outside the gene matches: 10. The DNA for the CDR3 is TGTGCCTCCCTGGGGACAGGGTCGAACAATGAGCAGTTCTTC. Its protein is CASLGTGSNNEQFF.

This sequence joins TRBV7-9 and TRBJ2-6, with 7 bases lining up with TRBD1. The germline CDR1 and CDR2 sequences are SEHNR and FQNEAQ (reference sequence). The CDR3 has 18 amino acids. V trimming: 6 bases; J trimming: 0 bases; junction bases outside the gene matches: 11. The CDR3: CASSPRTGQSSGANVLTF. In nucleotides, the CDR3 is TGTGCCAGCAGTCCCCGGACGGGACAGAGCTCTGGGGCCAACGTCCTGACTTTC.

The chain couples TRBV5-6 to TRBJ1-5; D gene unclear. The V gene lost 4 bases and the J gene lost 0 bases, with 8 bases spanning the gap. Germline values: CDR1 SGHDT, CDR2 YYEEEE. The CDR3 spans 14 residues. The CDR3 DNA reads TGTGCCAGCAGCGGCGGATATAGCAATCAGCCCCAGCATTTT. Protein sequence: CASSGGYSNQPQHF.

This clone was recorded once. The chain couples TRBV7-9 to TRBJ1-2; 12 bases are shared with TRBD1. V dropped 6 bases and J dropped 5; count of bases not matched to a gene: 16. The CDR3 runs to 18 residues. The germline gives CDR1 SEHNR, CDR2 FQNEAQ (reference sequence). This chain's CDR3 is CASSSIRDRGPFGYGYTF. The CDR3 nucleotides read TGTGCCAGCAGTTCCATTCGGGACAGGGGGCCCTTTGGGTATGGCTACACCTTC.

The chain links TRBV21-1 to TRBJ2-1; the table assigns TRBD2, which was not confirmed against the DNA. TRBV21-1 is designated a pseudogene. The CDR3 runs 16 residues. This CDR3 reads CASSNVLAGGPDEQFF. The CDR3 nucleotides read TGTGCCAGCAGCAACGTACTAGCGGGGGGGCCTGATGAGCAGTTCTTC.

The V gene is TRBV30, the J gene TRBJ2-5; D gene unclear. V was pared by 2 bases and J by 5 bases, with 9 bases between. The CDR3 contains 12 residues. Germline-derived CDR1 and CDR2 are GTSNPN and SVGIG (reference sequence). The CDR3 is CAWSSGGETQYF. The CDR3, as DNA: TGTGCCTGGAGTTCAGGTGGGGAGACCCAGTACTTC.

The rearrangement uses TRBV2 and TRBJ2-7; D possibly corresponds to TRBD2 (5 bases). The V gene's germline CDR1 is SNHLY and CDR2 FYNNEI. The CDR3 covers 15 residues. Deletions cut 2 bases from V and 4 bases from J, with 15 bases between. Here the CDR3 DNA reads TGTGCCAGCAGTGAAACCGGGGTAGGCTTATACGAGCAGTACTTC. This sequence encodes CASSETGVGLYEQYF.

The gene calls are TRBV28 and TRBJ2-1; no clear D. Germline V gene lookup returns CDR1 MDHEN and CDR2 SYDVKM. V lost 5 bases to trimming and J lost 2 bases, with 16 bases between them. The CDR3 length is 16 residues. The CDR3 spells CASSPTRGPAYNEQFF. The CDR3 bases are TGTGCCAGCAGTCCAACCCGTGGACCCGCCTACAATGAGCAGTTCTTC.

The chain links TRBV7-9 to TRBJ2-7; 8 bases fit TRBD2. Germline assignment: CDR1 SEHNR and CDR2 FQNEAQ (reference sequence). The CDR3 is made up of 15 amino acids. The trim removed 6 bases at V and 0 bases at J, leaving 7 bases unmatched. The CDR3 spells CASRSSGGPSYEQYF. The CDR3 DNA reads as TGTGCCAGCAGGTCGAGCGGGGGACCCTCCTACGAGCAGTACTTC.

This sequence joins TRBV4-3 and TRBJ2-7; 8 bases agree with TRBD2. J gave up 2 bases and V 0 bases, and 6 bases lay outside the gene matches. This CDR3 is built from 16 residues. Germline V CDR1 and CDR2: LGHNA, YSLEER. CDR3 region: CASSQDTGGPTYEQYF. DNA for the CDR3: TGCGCCAGCAGCCAAGACACGGGAGGGCCCACCTACGAGCAGTACTTC.

The chain joins TRBV30 to TRBJ1-2; TRBD1 matches 7 bases. The CDR3 spans 16 residues. The V segment lost 1 base and the J segment 3 bases; nucleotides outside the gene matches: 11. Germline CDR1 GTSNPN, CDR2 SVGIG (reference sequence). The CDR3 is CAWSGTTGPRDYGYTF. The CDR3 DNA reads as TGTGCCTGGAGTGGGACGACAGGGCCGAGGGACTATGGCTACACCTTC.

The V gene is TRBV11-2, the J gene TRBJ2-7; 7 positions agree with TRBD1. The CDR3 consists of 15 residues. The trim removed 1 base at V and 3 bases at J, leaving 6 bases unmatched. Germline V gene sequence: CDR1 SGHAT, CDR2 FQNNGV. For the CDR3, the DNA is TGTGCCAGCAGCTTAGTAGGGACAGCATACTACGAGCAGTACTTC. Translated: CASSLVGTAYYEQYF.

V is TRBV2 and J is TRBJ2-3; 7 nucleotides match TRBD2. The CDR3 spans 16 residues. With 4 bases clipped from V and 0 bases from J, the junction kept 7 bases outside the gene matches. Germline CDR1 reads SNHLY; CDR2 reads FYNNEI. CDR3 nucleotide sequence: TGTGCCAGCAGTGGGGCTAGCGGAACTAGCACAGATACGCAGTATTTT. Residues: CASSGASGTSTDTQYF.

Only one count was recorded for this clone. The rearrangement joins TRBV7-9 to TRBJ2-5; TRBD2 aligns across 7 bases. CDR3 length equals 17 residues. Germline assignment: CDR1 SEHNR and CDR2 FQNEAQ (reference sequence). The trim removed 6 bases at V and 2 bases at J, leaving 15 bases unmatched. The CDR3 loop is CASSPKESGESQETQYF. In nucleotides, the CDR3 is TGTGCCAGCAGTCCCAAAGAGAGCGGGGAGTCGCAAGAGACCCAGTACTTC.

The rearrangement uses TRBV28 and TRBJ2-3; D gene unclear. Trimming took 2 bases from V and 0 from J, leaving 6 bases between them. Germline lookup yields CDR1 MDHEN and CDR2 SYDVKM. The CDR3 runs to 14 residues. The CDR3 region has the DNA TGTGCCAGCAGTTTACAATCTAGCACAGATACGCAGTATTTT. It encodes CASSLQSSTDTQYF.

The J gene is TRBJ1-3, the V gene TRBV9; no firm D call. This CDR3 is built from 14 residues. With 1 base removed from V and 0 bases from J, the gap between germline ends came to 5 bases. CDR1 is SGDLS, CDR2 YYNGEE, per germline. Here the CDR3 reads CASSVYGSGNTIYF. In DNA, the CDR3 is TGTGCCAGCAGCGTATATGGCTCTGGAAACACCATATATTTT.

The V gene is TRBV6-1, the J gene TRBJ2-5; 9 nucleotides match TRBD1. Germline V lookup: CDR1 MNHNS, CDR2 SASEGT. This CDR3 is built from 16 residues. J gave up 3 bases and V 4 bases, and 9 bases lay outside the gene matches. Written as DNA, the CDR3 is TGTGCCAGCAGTGCCAGGGACAGGGAGCTAAAAGAGACCCAGTACTTC. Its translation is CASSARDRELKETQYF.

This sequence joins TRBV4-3 and TRBJ2-7; no clear D. The CDR3 is 13 residues long. V was pared by 0 bases and J by 3 bases, with 6 bases between. From germline, CDR1 is LGHNA and CDR2 YSLEER. CDR3 loop: CASSQDRSYEQYF. The CDR3 nucleotides are TGCGCCAGCAGCCAAGATCGGAGCTACGAGCAGTACTTC.

The genes are TRBV7-9 and TRBJ2-4; 10 nucleotides match TRBD1. The CDR3 is 19 residues long. CDR1 and CDR2 (germline): SEHNR, FQNEAQ (reference sequence). With V trimmed by 5 bases and J by 2 bases, 15 bases remained unmatched. CDR3 bases: TGTGCCAGCAGCCTAATTCCCGGGACAGGGGTTGGGCCCAAAAACATTCAGTACTTC. The encoded protein is CASSLIPGTGVGPKNIQYF.

The chain has TRBV6-9 and TRBJ2-3, with unresolved D. CDR1 MNHGY and CDR2 SVAAGI come from the germline V gene. The V gene lost 3 bases and the J gene lost 0 bases, with 4 bases spanning the gap. This CDR3 is 13 amino acids long. The CDR3 DNA sequence: TGTGCCAGCAGTTACTACAGCACAGATACGCAGTATTTT. The encoded protein is CASSYYSTDTQYF.

V is TRBV27 and J is TRBJ1-5; 8 bases fit TRBD1. The germline gives CDR1 MNHEY, CDR2 SMNVEV (reference sequence). The V and J ends lost 6 bases and 9 bases, in that order; junction bases with no gene match: 13. The CDR3 length is 15 residues. In DNA, the CDR3 is TGTGCCAGCAGCCCAAAGGAGACAGGGGTCCTGCCCCAGCATTTT. As protein: CASSPKETGVLPQHF.

This clone has just one count. The rearrangement uses TRBV27 and TRBJ2-1; D perhaps matches TRBD1 (7 bases). Looked up from germline, CDR1 is MNHEY and CDR2 is SMNVEV (reference sequence). V shed 2 bases and J shed 4 bases, with 12 bases lying between them. This CDR3 comprises 15 residues. For the CDR3, the DNA is TGTGCCAGCAGTTTAGGAGGGGGCCGGTACAATGAGCAGTTCTTC. It yields the protein CASSLGGGRYNEQFF.

The rearrangement uses TRBV6-4 and TRBJ1-2, with no clear D. Germline lookup yields CDR1 MRHNA and CDR2 SNTAGT. The CDR3 runs to 15 residues. Deletions cut 5 bases from V and 9 bases from J, with 22 bases between. DNA of the CDR3: TGTGCCAGCAGTCCAGTATACCCCCGCCGCGGACGCTACACCTTC. Protein product: CASSPVYPRRGRYTF.